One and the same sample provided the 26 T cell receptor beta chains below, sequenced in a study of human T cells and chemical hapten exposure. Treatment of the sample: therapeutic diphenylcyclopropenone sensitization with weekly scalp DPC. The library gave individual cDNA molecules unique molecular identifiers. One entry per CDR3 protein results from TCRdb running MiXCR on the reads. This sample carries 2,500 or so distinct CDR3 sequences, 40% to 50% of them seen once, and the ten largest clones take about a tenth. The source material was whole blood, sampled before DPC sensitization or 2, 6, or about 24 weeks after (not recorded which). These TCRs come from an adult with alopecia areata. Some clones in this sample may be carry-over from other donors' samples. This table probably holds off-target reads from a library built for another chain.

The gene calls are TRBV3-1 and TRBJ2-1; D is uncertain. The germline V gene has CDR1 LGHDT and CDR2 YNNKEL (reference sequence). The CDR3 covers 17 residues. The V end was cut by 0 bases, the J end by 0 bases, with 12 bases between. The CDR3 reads CASSQEGVRSSYNEQFF. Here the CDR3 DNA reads TGTGCCAGCAGCCAAGAAGGTGTGAGGAGCTCCTACAATGAGCAGTTCTTC.

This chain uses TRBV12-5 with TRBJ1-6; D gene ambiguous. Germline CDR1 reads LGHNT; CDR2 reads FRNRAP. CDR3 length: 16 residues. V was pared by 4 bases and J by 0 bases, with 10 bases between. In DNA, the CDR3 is TGTGCTAGTGGTTACCAATCGAGCTCCTATAATTCACCCCTCCACTTT. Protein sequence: CASGYQSSSYNSPLHF.

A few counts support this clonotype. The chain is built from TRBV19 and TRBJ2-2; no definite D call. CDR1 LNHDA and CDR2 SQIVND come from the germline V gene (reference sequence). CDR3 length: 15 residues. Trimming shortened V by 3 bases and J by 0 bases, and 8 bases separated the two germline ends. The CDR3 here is CASSIVGTNTGELFF. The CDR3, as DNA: TGTGCCAGTAGTATCGTCGGAACGAACACCGGGGAGCTGTTTTTT.

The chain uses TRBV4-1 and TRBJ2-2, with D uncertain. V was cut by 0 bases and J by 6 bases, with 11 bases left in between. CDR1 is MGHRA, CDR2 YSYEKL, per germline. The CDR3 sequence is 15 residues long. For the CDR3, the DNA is TGCGCCAGCAGCCAAGATAGGGCTCCAGCCGGGGAGCTGTTTTTT. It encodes CASSQDRAPAGELFF.

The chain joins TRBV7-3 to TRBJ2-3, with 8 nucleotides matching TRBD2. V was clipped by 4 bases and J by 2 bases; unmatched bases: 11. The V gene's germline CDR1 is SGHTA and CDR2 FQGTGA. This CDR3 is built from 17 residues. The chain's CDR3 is CASSSTSGGRYTDTQYF. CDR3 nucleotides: TGTGCCAGCAGCTCTACTTCTGGCGGGAGGTACACAGATACGCAGTATTTT.

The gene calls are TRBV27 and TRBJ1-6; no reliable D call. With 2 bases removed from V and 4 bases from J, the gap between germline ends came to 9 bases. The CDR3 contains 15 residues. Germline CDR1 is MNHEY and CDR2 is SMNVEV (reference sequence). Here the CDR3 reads CASSLTGGYNSPLHF. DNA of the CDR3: TGTGCCAGCAGTTTAACGGGAGGGTATAATTCACCCCTCCACTTT.

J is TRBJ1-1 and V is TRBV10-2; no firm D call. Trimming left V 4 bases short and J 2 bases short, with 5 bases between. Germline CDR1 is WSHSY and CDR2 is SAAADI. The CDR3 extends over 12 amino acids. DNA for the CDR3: TGCGCCAGCAGTGCTGCCAACACTGAAGCTTTCTTT. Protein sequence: CASSAANTEAFF.

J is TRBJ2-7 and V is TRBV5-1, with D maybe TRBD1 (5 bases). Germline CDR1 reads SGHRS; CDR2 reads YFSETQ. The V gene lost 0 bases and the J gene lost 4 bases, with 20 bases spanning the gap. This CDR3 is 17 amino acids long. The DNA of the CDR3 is TGCGCCAGCAGCTTGGGGCCAACAGCCTCAGGGAAATACGAGCAGTACTTC. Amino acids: CASSLGPTASGKYEQYF. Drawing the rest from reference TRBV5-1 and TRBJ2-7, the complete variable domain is KAGVTQTPRYLIKTRGQQVTLSCSPISGHRSVSWYQQTPGQGLQFLFEYFSETQRNKGNFPGRFSGRQFSNSRSEMNVSTLELGDSALYLCASSLGPTASGKYEQYFGPGTRLTVT.

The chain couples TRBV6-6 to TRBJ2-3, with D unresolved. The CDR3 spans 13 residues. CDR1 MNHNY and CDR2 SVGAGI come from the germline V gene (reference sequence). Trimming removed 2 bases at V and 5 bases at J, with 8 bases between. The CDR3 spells CASSYPRRDTQYF. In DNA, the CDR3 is TGTGCCAGCAGTTACCCCAGGCGAGATACGCAGTATTTT.

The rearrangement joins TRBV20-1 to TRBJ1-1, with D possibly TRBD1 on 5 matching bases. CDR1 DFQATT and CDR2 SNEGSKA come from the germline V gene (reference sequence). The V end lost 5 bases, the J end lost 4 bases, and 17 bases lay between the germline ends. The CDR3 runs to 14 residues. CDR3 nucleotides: TGCAGTGCTCGACCCCCAGGGAGGTCCACTGAAGCTTTCTTT. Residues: CSARPPGRSTEAFF.

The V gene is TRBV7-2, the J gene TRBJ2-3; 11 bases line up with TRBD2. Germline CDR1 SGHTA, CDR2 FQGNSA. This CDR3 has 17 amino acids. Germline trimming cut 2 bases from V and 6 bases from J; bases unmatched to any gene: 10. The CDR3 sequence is CASSLILAGGGSDTQYF. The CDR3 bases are TGTGCCAGCAGCTTAATCCTAGCGGGAGGCGGAAGTGATACGCAGTATTTT.

The CDR3 region is CASSNHPPGTGITDTQYF. The CDR3 DNA follows: TGTGCCAGCAGCAACCACCCCCCCGGGACAGGGATCACAGATACGCAGTATTTT. The chain uses TRBV5-5 and TRBJ2-3; 9 nucleotides align to TRBD1. CDR3 length equals 18 residues. The germline CDR1 and CDR2 sequences are SGHKS and YYEKEE (reference sequence). V shed 4 bases and J 2 bases; nucleotides not matched to a gene: 14.

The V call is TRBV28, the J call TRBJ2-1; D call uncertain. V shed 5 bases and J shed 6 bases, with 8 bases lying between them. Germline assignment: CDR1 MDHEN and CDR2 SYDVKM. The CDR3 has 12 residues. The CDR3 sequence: CASSPARNEQFF. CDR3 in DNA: TGTGCCAGCAGTCCCGCGCGCAATGAGCAGTTCTTC. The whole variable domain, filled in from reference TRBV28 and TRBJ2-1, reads DVKVTQSSRYLVKRTGEKVFLECVQDMDHENMFWYRQDPGLGLRLIYFSYDVKMKEKGDIPEGYSVSREKKERFSLILESASTNQTSMYLCASSPARNEQFFGPGTRLTVL.

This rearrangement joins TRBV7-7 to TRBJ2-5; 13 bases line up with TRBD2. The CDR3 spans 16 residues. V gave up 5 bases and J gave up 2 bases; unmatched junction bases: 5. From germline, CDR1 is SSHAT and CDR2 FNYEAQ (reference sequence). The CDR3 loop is CASSRTSGGLQETQYF. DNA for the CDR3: TGTGCCAGCAGCAGGACTAGCGGGGGCTTACAAGAGACCCAGTACTTC.

The CDR3 reads CASRARLAEETQYF. The CDR3, as DNA: TGTGCCAGTCGTGCGAGACTAGCGGAAGAGACCCAGTACTTC. This chain connects TRBV6-6 to TRBJ2-5, with 9 bases that match TRBD2. After removal of 9 bases from V and 3 bases from J, the junction contained 8 bases not matched to a gene. The CDR3 contains 14 residues. Germline CDR1 is MNHNY and CDR2 is SVGAGI (reference sequence).

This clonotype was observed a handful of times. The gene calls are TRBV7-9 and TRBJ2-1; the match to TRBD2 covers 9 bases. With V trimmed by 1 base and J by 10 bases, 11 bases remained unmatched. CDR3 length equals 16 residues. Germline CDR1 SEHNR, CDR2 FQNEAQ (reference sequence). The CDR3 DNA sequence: TGTGCCAGCAGCTTAGGTGCGCTAGCGGGAATCGGAGAGCAGTTCTTC. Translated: CASSLGALAGIGEQFF.

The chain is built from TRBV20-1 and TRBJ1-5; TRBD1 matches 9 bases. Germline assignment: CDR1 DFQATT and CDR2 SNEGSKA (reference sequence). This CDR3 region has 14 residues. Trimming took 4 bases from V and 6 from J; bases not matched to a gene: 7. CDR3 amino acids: CSAIPGQGIQPQHF. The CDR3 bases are TGCAGTGCTATCCCGGGACAGGGAATTCAGCCCCAGCATTTT.

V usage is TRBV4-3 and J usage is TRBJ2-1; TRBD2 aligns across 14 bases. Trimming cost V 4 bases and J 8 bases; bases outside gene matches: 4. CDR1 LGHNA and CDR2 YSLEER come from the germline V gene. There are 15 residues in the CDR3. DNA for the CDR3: TGCGCCAGCAGCCTGGGACTAGCGGGAGTCGATGAGCAGTTCTTC. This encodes CASSLGLAGVDEQFF.

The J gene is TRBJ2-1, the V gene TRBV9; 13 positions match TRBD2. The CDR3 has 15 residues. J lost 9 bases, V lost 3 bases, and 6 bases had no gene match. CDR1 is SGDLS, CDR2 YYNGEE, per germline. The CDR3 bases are TGTGCCAGCAGCGGATCCGGGACTAGCGGGGTTGAGCAGTTCTTC. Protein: CASSGSGTSGVEQFF.

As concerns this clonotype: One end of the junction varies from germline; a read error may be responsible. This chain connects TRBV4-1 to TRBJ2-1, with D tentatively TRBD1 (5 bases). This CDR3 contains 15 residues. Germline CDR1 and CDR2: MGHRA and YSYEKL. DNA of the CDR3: TGCGCCTGCAGCCAAGTTGGTGGGGCTTGGAATGAGCAGTTCTTC. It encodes CACSQVGGAWNEQFF.

The CDR3 DNA reads TGTGCCAGCAGTTGCAGAATTTGGGGACTATCCGGAGAAGGCTACGAGCAGTACGTC. Residues: CASSCRIWGLSGEGYEQYV. The rearrangement uses TRBV6-6 and TRBJ2-7, with 7 bases that match TRBD2. CDR3 length equals 19 residues. Germline V gene sequence: CDR1 MNHNY, CDR2 SVGAGI (reference sequence). V lost 4 bases to trimming and J lost 3 bases; unmatched junction nucleotides: 21.

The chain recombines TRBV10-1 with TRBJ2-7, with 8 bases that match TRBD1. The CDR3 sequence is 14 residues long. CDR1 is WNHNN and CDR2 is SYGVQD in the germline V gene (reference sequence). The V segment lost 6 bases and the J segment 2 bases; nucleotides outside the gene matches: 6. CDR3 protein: CASSLDRVPYEQYF. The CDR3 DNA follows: TGCGCCAGCAGCCTGGACAGGGTGCCCTACGAGCAGTACTTC.

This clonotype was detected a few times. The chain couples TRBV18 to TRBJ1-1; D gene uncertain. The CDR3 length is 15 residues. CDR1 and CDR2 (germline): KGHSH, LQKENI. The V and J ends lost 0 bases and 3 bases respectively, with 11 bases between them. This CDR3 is CASSPPNRGYTEAFF. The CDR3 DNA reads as TGTGCCAGCTCACCACCCAACAGAGGGTACACTGAAGCTTTCTTT.

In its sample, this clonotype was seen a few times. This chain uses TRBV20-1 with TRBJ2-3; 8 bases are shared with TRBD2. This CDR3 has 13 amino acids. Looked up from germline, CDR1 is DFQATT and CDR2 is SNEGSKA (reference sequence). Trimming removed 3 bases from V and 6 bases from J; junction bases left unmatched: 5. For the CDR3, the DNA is TGCAGTGCTAGTCGGGGGGGCCGCGATACGCAGTATTTT. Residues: CSASRGGRDTQYF.

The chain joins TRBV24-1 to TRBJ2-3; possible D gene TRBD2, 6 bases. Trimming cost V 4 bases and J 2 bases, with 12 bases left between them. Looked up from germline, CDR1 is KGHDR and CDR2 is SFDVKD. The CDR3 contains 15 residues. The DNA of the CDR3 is TGTGCCACCAGTGACCGGGGACTGTACACAGATACGCAGTATTTT. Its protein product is CATSDRGLYTDTQYF.

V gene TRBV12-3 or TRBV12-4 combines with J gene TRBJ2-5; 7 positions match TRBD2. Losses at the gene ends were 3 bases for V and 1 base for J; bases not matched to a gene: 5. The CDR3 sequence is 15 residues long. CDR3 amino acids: CASSFQGGTQETQYF. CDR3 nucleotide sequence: TGTGCCAGCAGTTTCCAGGGAGGGACCCAAGAGACCCAGTACTTC.